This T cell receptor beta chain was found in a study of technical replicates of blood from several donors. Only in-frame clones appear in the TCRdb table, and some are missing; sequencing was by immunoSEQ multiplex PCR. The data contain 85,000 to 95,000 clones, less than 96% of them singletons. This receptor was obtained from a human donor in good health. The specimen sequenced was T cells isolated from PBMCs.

CDR3 amino acids: CASSLRGTSGSRGEQYF. The CDR3 DNA follows: TGTGCCAGCAGTTTACGAGGGACTAGCGGGAGTCGAGGCGAGCAGTACTTC. The chain combines TRBV27 with TRBJ2-7; 14 bases fit TRBD2. The germline CDR1 and CDR2 sequences are MNHEY and SMNVEV (reference sequence). The CDR3 spans 17 residues. The V segment lost 2 bases and the J segment 6 bases; nucleotides outside the gene matches: 9.